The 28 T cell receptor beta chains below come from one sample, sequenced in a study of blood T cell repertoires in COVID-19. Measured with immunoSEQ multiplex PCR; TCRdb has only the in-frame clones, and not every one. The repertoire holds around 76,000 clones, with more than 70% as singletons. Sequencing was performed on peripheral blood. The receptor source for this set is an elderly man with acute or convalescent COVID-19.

The CDR3, as DNA: TGTGCCTGGGAGACTAGCGGGGGCACAGATACGCAGTATTTT. Amino acid sequence: CAWETSGGTDTQYF. The rearrangement links TRBV30 to TRBJ2-3; 11 bases agree with TRBD2. V was clipped by 5 bases and J by 1 base; unmatched bases: 2. CDR1 GTSNPN and CDR2 SVGIG come from the germline V gene (reference sequence). This CDR3 is built from 14 residues.

CDR3 loop: CASSLAGQGTYEQYF. As DNA, the CDR3 is TGTGCCAGCAGCTTAGCGGGGCAGGGGACCTACGAGCAGTACTTC. The chain couples TRBV7-2 to TRBJ2-7; D is possibly TRBD1 (6 bases). V was trimmed by 0 bases and J by 2 bases, leaving 11 bases between them. In germline, CDR1 is SGHTA, CDR2 FQGNSA. CDR3 length: 15 amino acids. The complete variable domain, with remaining parts taken from reference TRBV7-2 and TRBJ2-7, reads GAGVSQSPSNKVTEKGKDVELRCDPISGHTALYWYRQSLGQGLEFLIYFQGNSAPDKSGLPSDRFSAERTGGSVSTLTIQRTQQEDSAVYLCASSLAGQGTYEQYFGPGTRLTVT.

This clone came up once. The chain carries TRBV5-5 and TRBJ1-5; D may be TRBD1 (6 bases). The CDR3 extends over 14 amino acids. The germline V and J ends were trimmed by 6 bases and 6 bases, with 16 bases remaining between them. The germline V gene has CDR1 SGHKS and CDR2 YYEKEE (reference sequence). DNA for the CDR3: TGTGCCAGCACCTTAGATGGGGGCACTCAGCCCCAGCATTTT. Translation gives CASTLDGGTQPQHF.

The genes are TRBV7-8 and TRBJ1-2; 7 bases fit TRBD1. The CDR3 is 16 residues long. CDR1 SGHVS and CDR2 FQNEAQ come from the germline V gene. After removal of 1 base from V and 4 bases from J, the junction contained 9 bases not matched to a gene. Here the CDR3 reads CASSLVHWDSSYGYTF. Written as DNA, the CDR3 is TGTGCCAGCAGCTTAGTACATTGGGACAGTTCCTATGGCTACACCTTC.

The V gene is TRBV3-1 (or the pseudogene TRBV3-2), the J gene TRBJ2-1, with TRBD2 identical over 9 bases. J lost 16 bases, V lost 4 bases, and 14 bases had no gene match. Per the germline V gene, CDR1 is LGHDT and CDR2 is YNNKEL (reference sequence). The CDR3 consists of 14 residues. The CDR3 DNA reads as TGTGCCAGCAGCCGAGGACTAGCGTCGGGGGAGATATTCTTC. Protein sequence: CASSRGLASGEIFF.

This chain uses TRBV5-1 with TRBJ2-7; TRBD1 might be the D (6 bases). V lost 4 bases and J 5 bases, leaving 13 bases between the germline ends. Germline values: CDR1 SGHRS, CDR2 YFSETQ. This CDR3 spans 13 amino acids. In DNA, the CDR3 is TGCGCCAGCAGCCCCTTGGGGGACAACGAGCAGTACTTC. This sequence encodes CASSPLGDNEQYF.

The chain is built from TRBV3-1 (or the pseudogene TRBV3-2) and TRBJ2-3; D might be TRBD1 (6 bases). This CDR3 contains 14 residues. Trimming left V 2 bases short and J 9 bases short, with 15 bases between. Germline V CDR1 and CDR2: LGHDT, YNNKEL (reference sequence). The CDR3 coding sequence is TGTGCCAGCAGCCAAAGGGGGAACAGCGAGACGCAGTATTTT. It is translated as CASSQRGNSETQYF.

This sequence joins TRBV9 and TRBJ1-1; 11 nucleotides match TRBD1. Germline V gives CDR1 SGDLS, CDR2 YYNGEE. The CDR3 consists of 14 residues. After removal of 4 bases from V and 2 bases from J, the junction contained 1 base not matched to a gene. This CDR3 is CASSRTGGNTEAFF. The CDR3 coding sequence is TGTGCCAGCAGCCGGACAGGGGGCAACACTGAAGCTTTCTTT.

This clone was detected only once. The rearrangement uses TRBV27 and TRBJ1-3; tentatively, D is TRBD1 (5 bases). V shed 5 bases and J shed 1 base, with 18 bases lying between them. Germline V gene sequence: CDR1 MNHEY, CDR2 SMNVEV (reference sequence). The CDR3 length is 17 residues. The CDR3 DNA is TGTGCCAGCAGTCCCCTTTTGCCTCCAGGGTCTGGAAACACCATATATTTT. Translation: CASSPLLPPGSGNTIYF.

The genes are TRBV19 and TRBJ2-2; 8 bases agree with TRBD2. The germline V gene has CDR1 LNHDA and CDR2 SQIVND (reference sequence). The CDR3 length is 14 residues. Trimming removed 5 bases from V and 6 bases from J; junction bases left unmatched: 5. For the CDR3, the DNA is TGTGCCAGTAGTCCCGGGCGGGAGGCCGGGGAGCTGTTTTTT. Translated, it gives CASSPGREAGELFF. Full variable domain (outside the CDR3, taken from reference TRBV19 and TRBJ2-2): DGGITQSPKYLFRKEGQNVTLSCEQNLNHDAMYWYRQDPGQGLRLIYYSQIVNDFQKGDIAEGYSVSREKKESFPLTVTSAQKNPTAFYLCASSPGREAGELFFGEGSRLTVL.

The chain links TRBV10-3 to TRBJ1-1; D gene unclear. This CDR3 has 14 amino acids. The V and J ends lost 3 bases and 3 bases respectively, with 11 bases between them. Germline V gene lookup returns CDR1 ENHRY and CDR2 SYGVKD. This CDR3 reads CAISDFRGDTEAFF. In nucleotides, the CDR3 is TGTGCCATCAGTGATTTTCGGGGAGACACTGAAGCTTTCTTT.

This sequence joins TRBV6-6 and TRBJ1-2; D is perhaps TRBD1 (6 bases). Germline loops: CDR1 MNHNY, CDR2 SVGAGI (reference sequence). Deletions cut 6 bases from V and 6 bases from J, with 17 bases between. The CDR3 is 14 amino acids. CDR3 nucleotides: TGTGCCAGCAGACTCCCACAGGGAGTGGATGGCTACACCTTC. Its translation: CASRLPQGVDGYTF.

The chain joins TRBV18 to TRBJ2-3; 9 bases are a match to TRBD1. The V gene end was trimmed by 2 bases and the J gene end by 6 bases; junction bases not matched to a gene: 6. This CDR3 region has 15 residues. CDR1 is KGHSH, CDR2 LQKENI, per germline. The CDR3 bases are TGTGCCAGCTCACCAAGCCTACAGGGGGCGGATACGCAGTATTTT. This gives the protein CASSPSLQGADTQYF.

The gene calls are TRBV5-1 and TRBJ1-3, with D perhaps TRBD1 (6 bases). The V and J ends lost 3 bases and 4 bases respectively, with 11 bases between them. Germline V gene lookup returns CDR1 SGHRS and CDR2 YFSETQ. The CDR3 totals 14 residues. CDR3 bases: TGCGCCAGCAGCTCGGTCGGGACAGGAAACACCATATATTTT. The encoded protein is CASSSVGTGNTIYF.

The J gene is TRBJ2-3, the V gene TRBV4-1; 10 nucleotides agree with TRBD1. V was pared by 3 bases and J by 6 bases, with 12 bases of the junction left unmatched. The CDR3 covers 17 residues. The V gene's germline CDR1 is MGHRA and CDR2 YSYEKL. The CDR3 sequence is CASSQGLTGQGRDTQYF. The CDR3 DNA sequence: TGCGCCAGCAGCCAGGGACTTACGGGACAGGGGAGGGATACGCAGTATTTT.

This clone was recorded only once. For the CDR3, the DNA is TGCGCCAGCAGCCAAGGAGGGCGGGGGGGCTCCTACGAGCAGTACTTC. Protein product: CASSQGGRGGSYEQYF. This chain connects TRBV4-3 to TRBJ2-7; 9 nucleotides align to TRBD2. Looked up from germline, CDR1 is LGHNA and CDR2 is YSLEER. The V segment lost 1 base and the J segment 0 bases; nucleotides outside the gene matches: 4. This CDR3 contains 16 residues.

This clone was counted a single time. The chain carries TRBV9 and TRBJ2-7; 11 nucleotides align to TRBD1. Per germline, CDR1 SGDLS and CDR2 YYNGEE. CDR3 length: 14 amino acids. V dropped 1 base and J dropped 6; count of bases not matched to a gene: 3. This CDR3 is CASSVRTGGGEQYF. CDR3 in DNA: TGTGCCAGCAGCGTAAGGACAGGGGGCGGCGAGCAGTACTTC.

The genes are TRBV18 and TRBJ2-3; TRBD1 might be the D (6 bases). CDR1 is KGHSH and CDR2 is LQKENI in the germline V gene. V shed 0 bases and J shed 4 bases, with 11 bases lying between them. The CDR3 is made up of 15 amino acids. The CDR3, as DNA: TGTGCCAGCTCACCACCAGGGCAGGGGCCAGATACGCAGTATTTT. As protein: CASSPPGQGPDTQYF.

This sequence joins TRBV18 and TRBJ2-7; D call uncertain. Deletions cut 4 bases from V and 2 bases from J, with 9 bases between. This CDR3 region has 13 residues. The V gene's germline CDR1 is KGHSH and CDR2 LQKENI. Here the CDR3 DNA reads TGTGCCAGCTCACAAACAGATACCTACGAGCAGTACTTC. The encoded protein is CASSQTDTYEQYF.

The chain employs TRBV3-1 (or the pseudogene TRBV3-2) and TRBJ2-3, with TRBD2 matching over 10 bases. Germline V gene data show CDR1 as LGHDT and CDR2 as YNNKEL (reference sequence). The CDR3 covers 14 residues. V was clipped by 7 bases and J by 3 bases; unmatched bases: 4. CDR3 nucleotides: TGTGCCAGCAACCTGGGACTAGCGACAGATACGCAGTATTTT. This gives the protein CASNLGLATDTQYF.

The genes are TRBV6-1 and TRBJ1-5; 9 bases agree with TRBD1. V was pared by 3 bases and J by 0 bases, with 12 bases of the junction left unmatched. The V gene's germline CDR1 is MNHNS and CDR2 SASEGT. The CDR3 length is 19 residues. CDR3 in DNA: TGTGCCAGCAGTGACCCGAAGGGGGGACAGGGCTATAGCAATCAGCCCCAGCATTTT. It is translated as CASSDPKGGQGYSNQPQHF.

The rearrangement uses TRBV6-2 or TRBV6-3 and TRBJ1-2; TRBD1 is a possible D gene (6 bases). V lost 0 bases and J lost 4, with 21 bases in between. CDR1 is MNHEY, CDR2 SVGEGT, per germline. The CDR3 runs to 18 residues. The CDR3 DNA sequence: TGTGCCAGCAGTTACTCGAAGGGGCGGAGGGGGGGCCTCTATGGCTACACCTTC. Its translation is CASSYSKGRRGGLYGYTF.

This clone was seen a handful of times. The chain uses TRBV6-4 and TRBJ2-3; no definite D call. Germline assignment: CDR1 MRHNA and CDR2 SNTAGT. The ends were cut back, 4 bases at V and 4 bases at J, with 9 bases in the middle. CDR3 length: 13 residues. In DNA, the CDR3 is TGTGCCAGCAGTGCTGGCCCCGCAGATACGCAGTATTTT. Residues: CASSAGPADTQYF.

In DNA form, the CDR3 reads TGTGCCAGCAGCTTAGCCGACCTAGCGGGAGTATCAAATGAGCAGTTCTTC. Translation gives CASSLADLAGVSNEQFF. The chain joins TRBV7-9 to TRBJ2-1; 10 bases are a match to TRBD2. The CDR3 has 17 amino acids. The V gene end was trimmed by 0 bases and the J gene end by 7 bases; junction bases not matched to a gene: 9. Per germline, CDR1 SEHNR and CDR2 FQNEAQ (reference sequence).

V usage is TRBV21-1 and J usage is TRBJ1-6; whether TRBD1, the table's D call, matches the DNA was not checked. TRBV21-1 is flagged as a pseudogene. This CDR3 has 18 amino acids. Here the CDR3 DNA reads TGTGCCAGCAGCAAAGCCCCCCAGGGGTTATCCTATAATTCACCCCTCCACTTT. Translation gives CASSKAPQGLSYNSPLHF.

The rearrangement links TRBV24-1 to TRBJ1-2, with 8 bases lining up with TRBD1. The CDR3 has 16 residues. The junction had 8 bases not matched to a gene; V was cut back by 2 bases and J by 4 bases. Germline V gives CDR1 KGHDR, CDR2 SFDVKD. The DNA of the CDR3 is TGTGCCACCAGTGATTACTGGACAGGGAGCATCTATGGCTACACCTTC. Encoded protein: CATSDYWTGSIYGYTF.

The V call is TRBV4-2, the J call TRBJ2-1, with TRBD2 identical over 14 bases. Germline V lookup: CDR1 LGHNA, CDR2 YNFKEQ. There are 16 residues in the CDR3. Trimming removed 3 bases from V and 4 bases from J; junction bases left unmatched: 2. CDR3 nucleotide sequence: TGTGCCAGCAGCCAGGGGACTAGCGGGGGTTACAATGAGCAGTTCTTC. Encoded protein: CASSQGTSGGYNEQFF.

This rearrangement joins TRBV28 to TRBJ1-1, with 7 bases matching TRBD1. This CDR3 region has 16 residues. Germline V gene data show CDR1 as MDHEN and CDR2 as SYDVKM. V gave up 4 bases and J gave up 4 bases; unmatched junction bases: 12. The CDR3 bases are TGTGCCAGCAGTTCCCTCGGAGTAGGGGGCGGCACTGAAGCTTTCTTT. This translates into CASSSLGVGGGTEAFF.